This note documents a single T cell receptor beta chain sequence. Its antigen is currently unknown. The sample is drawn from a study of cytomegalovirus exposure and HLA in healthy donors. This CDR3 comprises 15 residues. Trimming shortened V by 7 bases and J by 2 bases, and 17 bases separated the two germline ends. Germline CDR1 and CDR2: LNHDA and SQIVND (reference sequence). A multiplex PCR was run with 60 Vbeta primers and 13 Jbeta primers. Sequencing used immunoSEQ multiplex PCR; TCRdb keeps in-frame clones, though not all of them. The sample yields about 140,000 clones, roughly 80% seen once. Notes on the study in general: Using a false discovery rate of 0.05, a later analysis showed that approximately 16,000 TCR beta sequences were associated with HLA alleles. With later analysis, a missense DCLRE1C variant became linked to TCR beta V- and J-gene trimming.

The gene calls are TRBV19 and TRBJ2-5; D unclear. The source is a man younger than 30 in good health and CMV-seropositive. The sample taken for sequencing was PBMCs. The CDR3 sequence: CASKDPKPVQETQYF. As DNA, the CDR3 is TGTGCCAGTAAAGATCCGAAACCAGTTCAAGAGACCCAGTACTTC. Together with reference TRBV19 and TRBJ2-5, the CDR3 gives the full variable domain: DGGITQSPKYLFRKEGQNVTLSCEQNLNHDAMYWYRQDPGQGLRLIYYSQIVNDFQKGDIAEGYSVSREKKESFPLTVTSAQKNPTAFYLCASKDPKPVQETQYFGPGTRLLVL.